Listed below are T cell receptor beta chains from one sample, sequenced in a study of monozygotic twins with inflammatory bowel disease. Reprocessing the 5' RACE reads, TCRdb reports a single entry for every CDR3 protein and omits DNA. This sample's clone table lists tens of thousands of distinct CDR3 sequences. Sequenced input: blood. The receptors originated from a human donor with ulcerative colitis or Crohn's disease, or a healthy co-twin of an affected twin (not recorded which). Each CDR3 is given with its conserved first and last residue. Fields, in order: CDR3 length, V gene, J gene, CDR3 protein.

15	TRBV20-1	TRBJ1-6	CSASTRRTLNSPLHF
15	TRBV5-4	TRBJ2-5	CASSFGTATQETQYF
15	TRBV21-1	TRBJ2-7	CASSTRQGSSYEQYF
12	TRBV12-3/TRBV12-4	TRBJ2-7	CASSLARNEQYF
16	TRBV20-1	TRBJ2-1	CSARVPTGISYNEQFF
15	TRBV18	TRBJ2-7	CASSPGQGALYEQYF
14	TRBV12-3/TRBV12-4	TRBJ1-2	CASTWGGGLDGYTF
15	TRBV15	TRBJ2-2	CATSRGGMDTGELFF
18	TRBV4-2	TRBJ1-2	CASSQVDGQGPTNYGYTF
15	TRBV7-2	TRBJ2-3	CASSLGGWGTDTQYF
14	TRBV20-1	TRBJ1-1	CSARSGTVNTEAFF
15	TRBV7-9	TRBJ1-6	CTSSPDEVYNSPLHF
15	TRBV5-1	TRBJ1-2	CASSSDGQIRHGYTF